This passage covers 30 T cell receptor beta chains from one sample sequenced in a study of patients and donors after allogeneic stem cell transplantation. TCRdb independently ran MiXCR on the RT-PCR reads; one entry per CDR3 protein. This sample has 800,000 to 1,000,000 distinct CDR3 sequences; roughly 18% occur once, and the top ten carry 5% to 7.5%. The sequenced sample was blood, either unsorted or a sorted T cell fraction (not recorded which). The receptors stem from a human donor who was either an allogeneic HSCT recipient or a stem cell or donor lymphocyte infusion donor (not recorded which). It is not recorded whose cells these are; they may come from a transplant donor.

Only a few counts were recorded for this clonotype. The V and J genes are TRBV7-9 and TRBJ2-7; possibly TRBD2 for D (5 bases). The V gene lost 4 bases and the J gene lost 2 bases, with 15 bases spanning the gap. This CDR3 comprises 15 residues. Germline CDR1 and CDR2: SEHNR and FQNEAQ (reference sequence). Here the CDR3 reads CASSSPRLAAYEQYF. CDR3 DNA sequence: TGTGCCAGCAGCTCCCCCCGGCTAGCAGCCTACGAGCAGTACTTC.

The chain uses TRBV9 and TRBJ1-2; 8 positions match TRBD1. V was pared by 4 bases and J by 8 bases, with 4 bases of the junction left unmatched. The germline gives CDR1 SGDLS, CDR2 YYNGEE. This CDR3 region has 12 residues. The CDR3: CASSTDREGYTF. CDR3 in DNA: TGTGCCAGCAGCACGGACAGGGAGGGCTACACCTTC.

The rearrangement links TRBV4-1 to TRBJ2-7, with D possibly being TRBD2 (5 bases). Germline-derived CDR1 and CDR2 are MGHRA and YSYEKL. The CDR3 length is 14 residues. V lost 5 bases to trimming and J lost 5 bases, with 16 bases between them. The CDR3 sequence is CASSSENSGDEQYF. Here the CDR3 DNA reads TGCGCCAGCAGCTCCGAAAACAGCGGTGACGAGCAGTACTTC.

The chain carries TRBV9 and TRBJ1-1; D call uncertain. Trimming shortened V by 0 bases and J by 1 base, and 7 bases separated the two germline ends. This CDR3 region has 14 residues. Germline CDR1 and CDR2: SGDLS and YYNGEE. This CDR3 is CASSVADGNTEAFF. The CDR3, as DNA: TGTGCCAGCAGCGTAGCGGACGGGAACACTGAAGCTTTCTTT. The full variable domain, in which reference TRBV9 and TRBJ1-1 provide the parts outside the CDR3, is DSGVTQTPKHLITATGQRVTLRCSPRSGDLSVYWYQQSLDQGLQFLIQYYNGEERAKGNILERFSAQQFPDLHSELNLSSLELGDSALYFCASSVADGNTEAFFGQGTRLTVV.

A few counts support this clonotype. This chain joins TRBV27 and TRBJ2-2, with TRBD1 identical over 7 bases. This CDR3 spans 14 amino acids. Germline lookup yields CDR1 MNHEY and CDR2 SMNVEV (reference sequence). V was clipped by 7 bases and J by 4 bases; unmatched bases: 6. The CDR3: CASTKGAATGELFF. Written as DNA, the CDR3 is TGTGCCAGCACAAAGGGGGCGGCCACCGGGGAGCTGTTTTTT.

This clonotype came up a few times. The chain uses TRBV27 and TRBJ1-5; 10 nucleotides match TRBD1. Germline loops: CDR1 MNHEY, CDR2 SMNVEV (reference sequence). The CDR3 length is 17 residues. Losses at the gene ends were 4 bases for V and 2 bases for J; bases not matched to a gene: 8. The CDR3 DNA follows: TGTGCCAGCAGTTCCCGACAGGGGGCGCCGGGCAATCAGCCCCAGCATTTT. Translated, it gives CASSSRQGAPGNQPQHF.

This chain uses TRBV11-2 with TRBJ1-2; possibly TRBD1 for D (5 bases). The ends were cut back, 1 base at V and 2 bases at J, with 11 bases in the middle. CDR3 length: 15 amino acids. Per the germline V gene, CDR1 is SGHAT and CDR2 is FQNNGV. CDR3 in DNA: TGTGCCAGCAGCTTAGGGGACCCCTGGAACTATGGCTACACCTTC. Its translation is CASSLGDPWNYGYTF. Using reference TRBV11-2 and TRBJ1-2 for the parts outside the CDR3, the full variable domain is EAGVAQSPRYKIIEKRQSVAFWCNPISGHATLYWYQQILGQGPKLLIQFQNNGVVDDSQLPKDRFSAERLKGVDSTLKIQPAKLEDSAVYLCASSLGDPWNYGYTFGSGTRLTVV.

The chain joins TRBV24-1 to TRBJ1-2; possibly TRBD1 for D (5 bases). Germline V gene lookup returns CDR1 KGHDR and CDR2 SFDVKD. V shed 6 bases and J shed 2 bases, with 18 bases lying between them. The CDR3 extends over 16 amino acids. The CDR3 here is CATSTSEGPGNYGYTF. The CDR3 nucleotides read TGTGCCACCAGTACCTCGGAAGGGCCAGGGAACTATGGCTACACCTTC.

The rearrangement uses TRBV10-3 and TRBJ2-1; 8 bases align to TRBD1. The CDR3 runs 14 residues. CDR1 is ENHRY, CDR2 SYGVKD, per germline. V trimming: 6 bases; J trimming: 2 bases; junction bases outside the gene matches: 3. The CDR3 is CAISRTGPYNEQFF. The CDR3 DNA reads as TGTGCCATCAGCAGGACAGGGCCCTACAATGAGCAGTTCTTC.

This clonotype was seen more than once but under ten times. The CDR3 sequence is CASSQVSGGDGYTF. As DNA, the CDR3 is TGTGCCAGCAGCCAGGTGTCGGGAGGCGATGGCTACACCTTC. The chain uses TRBV9 and TRBJ1-2; D is unclear. V was cut by 4 bases and J by 6 bases, with 16 bases left in between. Germline loops: CDR1 SGDLS, CDR2 YYNGEE. This CDR3 has 14 residues.

J is TRBJ1-1 and V is TRBV28; D unclear. This CDR3 is built from 18 residues. Between the trimmed V and J ends, which lost 3 bases and 0 bases, there was a span of 20 bases. Germline CDR1 and CDR2: MDHEN and SYDVKM. CDR3 loop: CASSFGGGFSFMNTEAFF. CDR3 nucleotides: TGTGCCAGCAGTTTTGGAGGAGGGTTTTCTTTCATGAACACTGAAGCTTTCTTT.

The J gene is TRBJ1-3, the V gene TRBV20-1, with TRBD1 identical over 9 bases. The CDR3 totals 17 residues. The trim removed 5 bases at V and 2 bases at J, leaving 13 bases unmatched. Germline V gene lookup returns CDR1 DFQATT and CDR2 SNEGSKA (reference sequence). The CDR3 region is CSACRDRDFSPGNTIYF. The CDR3, as DNA: TGCAGTGCTTGCCGGGACAGGGATTTTTCGCCTGGAAACACCATATATTTT.

This clonotype was detected only a few times. This rearrangement joins TRBV4-2 to TRBJ1-1; unclear D gene. Deletions cut 3 bases from V and 1 base from J, with 12 bases between. CDR3 length: 15 amino acids. CDR1 is LGHNA and CDR2 is YNFKEQ in the germline V gene. The CDR3 is CASSQESTPNTEAFF. CDR3 DNA: TGTGCCAGCAGCCAGGAATCGACACCGAACACTGAAGCTTTCTTT.

This clonotype occurred many times. The chain employs TRBV5-1 and TRBJ2-5, with D hard to call. This CDR3 contains 14 residues. V was clipped by 2 bases and J by 1 base, with 9 bases between them. The V gene's germline CDR1 is SGHRS and CDR2 YFSETQ. CDR3 DNA sequence: TGCGCCAGCAGCTTTGGGAAACTCCAAGAGACCCAGTACTTC. This translates into CASSFGKLQETQYF.

This clonotype was observed once. J is TRBJ2-2 and V is TRBV7-2; possibly TRBD2 for D (6 bases). The germline V gene has CDR1 SGHTA and CDR2 FQGNSA. V was trimmed by 1 base and J by 4 bases, leaving 13 bases between them. The length of the CDR3 is 16 residues. Here the CDR3 reads CASSLERAGFTGELFF. For the CDR3, the DNA is TGTGCCAGCAGCTTAGAACGTGCGGGGTTCACCGGGGAGCTGTTTTTT.

The V and J genes are TRBV12-3 or TRBV12-4 and TRBJ2-7; D is possibly TRBD1 (5 bases). The V gene lost 2 bases and the J gene lost 5 bases, with 13 bases spanning the gap. The CDR3 runs 14 residues. As DNA, the CDR3 is TGTGCCAGCAGTTTATACAGGTTTTACCACGAGCAGTACTTC. It translates to CASSLYRFYHEQYF.

This clonotype was counted only a few times. The rearrangement links TRBV4-3 to TRBJ2-7; no clear D. CDR1 is LGHNA and CDR2 is YSLEER in the germline V gene. V was shortened by 3 bases and J by 3 bases, with 15 bases between the two germline ends. CDR3 length equals 15 residues. CDR3 in amino acids: CASSQDPIPIYEQYF. The CDR3 DNA sequence: TGCGCCAGCAGCCAGGATCCGATCCCCATCTACGAGCAGTACTTC.

A few counts support this clonotype. V gene TRBV27 combines with J gene TRBJ2-2; TRBD2 matches 8 bases. The CDR3 runs 16 residues. Per the germline V gene, CDR1 is MNHEY and CDR2 is SMNVEV (reference sequence). V trimming: 4 bases; J trimming: 0 bases; junction bases outside the gene matches: 4. The CDR3 region is CASSWTGGANTGELFF. The CDR3 DNA reads as TGTGCCAGCAGTTGGACCGGGGGGGCGAACACCGGGGAGCTGTTTTTT.

This chain links TRBV7-3 with TRBJ2-1; 11 bases align to TRBD2. The CDR3 has 19 residues. Germline CDR1 SGHTA, CDR2 FQGTGA. The V and J ends lost 0 bases and 0 bases, in that order; junction bases with no gene match: 7. CDR3 nucleotides: TGTGCCAGCAGCTTAACCGGGACTAGCGGACGAAGCTCCTACAATGAGCAGTTCTTC. This encodes CASSLTGTSGRSSYNEQFF.

This clonotype appeared many times. The germline gene is not matched at one end of the junction; a read error may be the cause. The CDR3 protein is CASSLSGTTYNEQFF. The CDR3 bases are TGCGCCAGCAGCTTATCCGGAACTACCTACAATGAGCAGTTCTTC. This chain uses TRBV7-2 with TRBJ2-1; D unresolved. The length of the CDR3 is 15 residues. The germline gives CDR1 SGHTA, CDR2 FQGNSA. The whole variable domain, filled in from reference TRBV7-2 and TRBJ2-1, reads GAGVSQSPSNKVTEKGKDVELRCDPISGHTALYWYRQSLGQGLEFLIYFQGNSAPDKSGLPSDRFSAERTGGSVSTLTIQRTQQEDSAVYLCASSLSGTTYNEQFFGPGTRLTVL.

V gene TRBV2 combines with J gene TRBJ2-3; perhaps TRBD2 as D (6 bases). Per germline, CDR1 SNHLY and CDR2 FYNNEI. With 4 bases removed from V and 4 bases from J, the gap between germline ends came to 21 bases. This CDR3 is built from 17 residues. CDR3: CASSVIAGTPTPDTQYF. The CDR3 DNA reads as TGTGCCAGCAGTGTTATCGCCGGGACTCCTACACCAGATACGCAGTATTTT.

The chain combines TRBV12-3 or TRBV12-4 with TRBJ1-5; 7 bases align to TRBD1. The CDR3 is made up of 14 amino acids. V was pared by 6 bases and J by 2 bases, with 4 bases of the junction left unmatched. The CDR3 loop reads CASRTGYGNQPQHF. CDR3 coding DNA: TGTGCCAGCAGGACAGGGTATGGCAATCAGCCCCAGCATTTT.

There are a few counts of this clonotype. The chain carries TRBV6-5 and TRBJ1-2, with 8 bases fitting TRBD1. After removal of 2 bases from V and 4 bases from J, the junction contained 3 bases not matched to a gene. The CDR3 has 14 residues. The germline V gene has CDR1 MNHEY and CDR2 SVGAGI. The CDR3 DNA reads as TGTGCCAGCAGTTACACCGACAGGGGCTATGGCTACACCTTC. Translation: CASSYTDRGYGYTF.

The V call is TRBV28, the J call TRBJ1-1; D possibly corresponds to TRBD1 (6 bases). V was pared by 6 bases and J by 1 base, with 18 bases between. CDR1 is MDHEN and CDR2 is SYDVKM in the germline V gene. The CDR3 runs to 16 residues. DNA of the CDR3: TGTGCCAGCAGCCCTACAGGGATACAAGCGAACACTGAAGCTTTCTTT. Its protein product is CASSPTGIQANTEAFF.

This chain connects TRBV9 to TRBJ2-3; 9 bases agree with TRBD2. V trimming: 4 bases; J trimming: 6 bases; junction bases outside the gene matches: 9. The CDR3 is made up of 15 amino acids. CDR1 SGDLS and CDR2 YYNGEE come from the germline V gene. DNA of the CDR3: TGTGCCAGCAGCCTACGGACTAGCGTGTCGGATACGCAGTATTTT. This sequence encodes CASSLRTSVSDTQYF.

The chain has TRBV7-9 and TRBJ2-3, with 7 nucleotides matching TRBD1. This CDR3 has 16 residues. J was trimmed by 1 base and V by 3 bases; bases with no gene match: 7. The germline V gene has CDR1 SEHNR and CDR2 FQNEAQ (reference sequence). The CDR3 sequence: CASSFDRGGGTDTQYF. For the CDR3, the DNA is TGTGCCAGCAGCTTCGATAGAGGGGGCGGCACAGATACGCAGTATTTT.

In this sample, this clonotype turned up a few times. The J gene is TRBJ2-7, the V gene TRBV5-1; D is ambiguous. CDR1 is SGHRS and CDR2 is YFSETQ in the germline V gene. The CDR3 has 13 amino acids. With 0 bases removed from V and 2 bases from J, the gap between germline ends came to 6 bases. The CDR3 here is CASSLEVTYEQYF. The CDR3 DNA reads TGCGCCAGCAGCTTGGAAGTTACCTACGAGCAGTACTTC.

This chain uses TRBV20-1 with TRBJ1-6; 7 bases fit TRBD1. Germline loops: CDR1 DFQATT, CDR2 SNEGSKA (reference sequence). This CDR3 comprises 14 residues. V was clipped by 5 bases and J by 10 bases; unmatched bases: 11. Here the CDR3 DNA reads TGCAGTGCTGTCGGACAGGTTAAAGGATCACCCCTCCACTTT. This translates into CSAVGQVKGSPLHF.

The genes are TRBV15 and TRBJ1-4; TRBD1 matches 7 bases. Unmatched junction bases numbered 8, after V lost 3 bases and J lost 7 bases. Germline CDR1 and CDR2: LNHNV and YYDKDF (reference sequence). The CDR3 has 15 residues. The CDR3 nucleotides are TGTGCCACCAGCAGGGCCAACAGGGGCAGTGAAAAACTGTTTTTT. Residues: CATSRANRGSEKLFF. The whole variable domain, filled in from reference TRBV15 and TRBJ1-4, reads DAMVIQNPRYQVTQFGKPVTLSCSQTLNHNVMYWYQQKSSQAPKLLFHYYDKDFNNEADTPDNFQSRRPNTSFCFLDIRSPGLGDTAMYLCATSRANRGSEKLFFGSGTQLSVL.

This chain joins TRBV10-2 and TRBJ1-1, with 7 bases lining up with TRBD1. V lost 10 bases to trimming and J lost 3 bases; unmatched junction nucleotides: 5. CDR3 length equals 12 residues. The germline V gene has CDR1 WSHSY and CDR2 SAAADI. CDR3 protein: CATEGAHTEAFF. The CDR3 DNA sequence: TGCGCCACCGAGGGGGCGCACACTGAAGCTTTCTTT.